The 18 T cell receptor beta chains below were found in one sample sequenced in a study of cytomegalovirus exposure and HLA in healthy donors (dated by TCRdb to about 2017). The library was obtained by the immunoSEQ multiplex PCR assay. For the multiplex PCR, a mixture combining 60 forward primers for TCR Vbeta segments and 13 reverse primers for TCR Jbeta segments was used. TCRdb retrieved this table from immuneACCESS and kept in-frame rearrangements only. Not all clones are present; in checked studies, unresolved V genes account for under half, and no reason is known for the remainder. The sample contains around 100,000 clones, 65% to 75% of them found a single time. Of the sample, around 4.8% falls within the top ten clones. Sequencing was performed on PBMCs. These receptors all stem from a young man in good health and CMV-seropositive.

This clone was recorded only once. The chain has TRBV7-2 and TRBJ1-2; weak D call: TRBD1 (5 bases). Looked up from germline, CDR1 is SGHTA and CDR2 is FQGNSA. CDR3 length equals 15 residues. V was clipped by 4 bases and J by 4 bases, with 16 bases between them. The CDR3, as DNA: TGTGCCAGCAGCTCCGCGAGTGGGGGGGGCTATGGCTACACCTTC. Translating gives CASSSASGGGYGYTF.

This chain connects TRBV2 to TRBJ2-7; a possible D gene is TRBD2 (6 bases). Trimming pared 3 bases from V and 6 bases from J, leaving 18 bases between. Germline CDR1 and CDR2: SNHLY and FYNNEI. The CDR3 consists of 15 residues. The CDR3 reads CASSDWTTGRGEQYF. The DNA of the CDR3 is TGTGCCAGCAGTGACTGGACTACTGGAAGAGGCGAGCAGTACTTC.

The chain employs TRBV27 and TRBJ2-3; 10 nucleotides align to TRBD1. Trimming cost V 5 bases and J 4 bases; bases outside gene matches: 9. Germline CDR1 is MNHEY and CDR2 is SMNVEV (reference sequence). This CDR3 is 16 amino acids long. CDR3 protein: CASSHRTGGLADTQYF. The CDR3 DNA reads TGTGCCAGCAGTCACAGGACAGGGGGTTTAGCAGATACGCAGTATTTT.

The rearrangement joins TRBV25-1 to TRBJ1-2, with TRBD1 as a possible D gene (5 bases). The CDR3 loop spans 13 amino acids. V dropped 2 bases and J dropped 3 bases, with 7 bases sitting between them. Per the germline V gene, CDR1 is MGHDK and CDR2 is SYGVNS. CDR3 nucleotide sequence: TGTGCCAGCAGTGAAGGGGCCGACTATGGCTACACCTTC. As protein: CASSEGADYGYTF.

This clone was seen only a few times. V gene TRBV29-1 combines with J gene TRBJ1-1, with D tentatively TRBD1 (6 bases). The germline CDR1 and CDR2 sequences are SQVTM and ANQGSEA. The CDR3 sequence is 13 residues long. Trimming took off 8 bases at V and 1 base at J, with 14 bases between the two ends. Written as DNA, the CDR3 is TGCAGCTACTGCCGACAGGCGAACACTGAAGCTTTCTTT. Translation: CSYCRQANTEAFF.

The CDR3 region is CASSLAGGLETQYF. The CDR3 DNA reads TGTGCCAGCAGTCTAGCGGGGGGGCTCGAGACCCAGTACTTC. The chain employs TRBV28 and TRBJ2-5; TRBD2 matches at 12 bases. J gave up 5 bases and V 5 bases, and 3 bases lay outside the gene matches. Germline values: CDR1 MDHEN, CDR2 SYDVKM. This CDR3 spans 14 amino acids.

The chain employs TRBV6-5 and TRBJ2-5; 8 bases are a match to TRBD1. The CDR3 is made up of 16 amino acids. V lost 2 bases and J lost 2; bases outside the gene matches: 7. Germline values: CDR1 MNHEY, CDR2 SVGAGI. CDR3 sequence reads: CASSYMAGTGQETQYF. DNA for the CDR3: TGTGCCAGCAGTTACATGGCCGGGACAGGACAAGAGACCCAGTACTTC.

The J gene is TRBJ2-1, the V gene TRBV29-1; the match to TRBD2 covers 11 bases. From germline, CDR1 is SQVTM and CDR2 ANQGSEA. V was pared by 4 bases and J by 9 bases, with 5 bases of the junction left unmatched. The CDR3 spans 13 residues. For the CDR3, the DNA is TGCAGCGTTGGGACTAGCGGGTACGGTGAGCAGTTCTTC. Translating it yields CSVGTSGYGEQFF.

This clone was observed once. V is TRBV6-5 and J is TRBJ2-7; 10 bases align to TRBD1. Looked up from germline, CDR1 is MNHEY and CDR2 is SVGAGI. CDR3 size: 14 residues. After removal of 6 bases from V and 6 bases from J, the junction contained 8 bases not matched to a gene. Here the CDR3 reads CASSSGTGVSEQYF. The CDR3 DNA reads TGTGCCAGCAGCTCCGGGACAGGGGTCAGCGAGCAGTACTTC.

The CDR3 loop is CASSGGQVSNEQFF. Written as DNA, the CDR3 is TGTGCCAGCAGCGGGGGACAGGTTTCCAATGAGCAGTTCTTC. V and J are TRBV11-2 and TRBJ2-1; 8 bases agree with TRBD1. The J segment lost 6 bases and the V segment lost 5 bases, leaving 6 bases of the junction unmatched. The germline gives CDR1 SGHAT, CDR2 FQNNGV. The CDR3 extends over 14 amino acids.

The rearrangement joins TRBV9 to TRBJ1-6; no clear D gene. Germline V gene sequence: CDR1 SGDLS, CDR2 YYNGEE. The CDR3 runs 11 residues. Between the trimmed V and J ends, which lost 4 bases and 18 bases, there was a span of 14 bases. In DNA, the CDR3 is TGTGCCAGCAGCTCGAGCGGGGTCCCCCACTTT. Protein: CASSSSGVPHF.

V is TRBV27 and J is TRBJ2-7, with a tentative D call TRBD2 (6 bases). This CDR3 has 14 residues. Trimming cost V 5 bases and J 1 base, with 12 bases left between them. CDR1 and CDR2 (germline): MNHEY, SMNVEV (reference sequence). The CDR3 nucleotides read TGTGCCAGCAGTCCGGTCGCGGGGTCCTACGAGCAGTACTTC. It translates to CASSPVAGSYEQYF.

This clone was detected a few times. Here the CDR3 DNA reads TGTGCCAGCAGTGCCCCCGACAGCCGAAACACCATATATTTT. Protein sequence: CASSAPDSRNTIYF. The V call is TRBV6-5, the J call TRBJ1-3; D possibly corresponds to TRBD1 (5 bases). The CDR3 is 14 amino acids. Germline CDR1 and CDR2: MNHEY and SVGAGI. The V gene lost 5 bases and the J gene lost 5 bases, with 13 bases spanning the gap.

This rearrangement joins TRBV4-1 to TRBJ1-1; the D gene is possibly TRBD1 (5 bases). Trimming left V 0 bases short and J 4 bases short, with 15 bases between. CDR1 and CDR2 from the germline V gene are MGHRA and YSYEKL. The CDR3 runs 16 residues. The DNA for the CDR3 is TGCGCCAGCAGCCAAGATCACTGGGGCCAGGGCACTGAAGCTTTCTTT. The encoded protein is CASSQDHWGQGTEAFF.

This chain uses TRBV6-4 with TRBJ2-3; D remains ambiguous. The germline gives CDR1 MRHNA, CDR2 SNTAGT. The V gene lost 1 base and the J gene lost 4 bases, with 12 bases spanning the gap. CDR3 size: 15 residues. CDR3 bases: TGTGCCAGCAGTGACTGGCCCTCAAACCCAGATACGCAGTATTTT. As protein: CASSDWPSNPDTQYF.

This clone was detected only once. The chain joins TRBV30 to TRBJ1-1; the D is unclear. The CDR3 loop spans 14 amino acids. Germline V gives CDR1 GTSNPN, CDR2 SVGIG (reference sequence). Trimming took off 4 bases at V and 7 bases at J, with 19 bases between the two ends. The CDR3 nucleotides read TGTGCCTGGACCACCGCCGATCGGGTGTTTGAAGCTTTCTTT. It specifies CAWTTADRVFEAFF.

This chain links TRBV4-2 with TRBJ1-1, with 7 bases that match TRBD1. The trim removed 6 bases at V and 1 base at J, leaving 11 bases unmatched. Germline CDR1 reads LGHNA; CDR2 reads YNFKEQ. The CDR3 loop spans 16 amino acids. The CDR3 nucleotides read TGTGCCAGCAGACTCAGGGGGGCGGGGACGAACACTGAAGCTTTCTTT. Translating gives CASRLRGAGTNTEAFF.

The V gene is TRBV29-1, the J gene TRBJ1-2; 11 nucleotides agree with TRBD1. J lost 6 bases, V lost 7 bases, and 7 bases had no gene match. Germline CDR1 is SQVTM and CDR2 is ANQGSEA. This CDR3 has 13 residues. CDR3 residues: CSARTGGSNGYTF. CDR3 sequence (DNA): TGCAGCGCCAGGACAGGGGGCTCGAATGGCTACACCTTC. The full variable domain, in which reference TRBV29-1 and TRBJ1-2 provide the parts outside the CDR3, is SAVISQKPSRDICQRGTSLTIQCQVDSQVTMMFWYRQQPGQSLTLIATANQGSEATYESGFVIDKFPISRPNLTFSTLTVSNMSPEDSSIYLCSARTGGSNGYTFGSGTRLTVV.